The source of this TCR beta chain is a study of blood T cells in healthy people across ages. The germline V gene has CDR1 SGHVS and CDR2 FQNEAQ. V shed 5 bases and J shed 2 bases, with 13 bases lying between them. The CDR3 loop spans 15 amino acids. The use of a sample-barcoded 5' primer and a J-beta primer mix characterized a second PCR of roughly 7 to 11 cycles. TCRdb passed the 5' RACE reads through MiXCR, listing each CDR3 protein once. The table has 1.5 million to 1.9 million distinct CDR3 sequences, approximately 39% seen once. Regarding this clonotype: The antigen remains unidentified.

Findings of the study overall: Per-million-T-cell TCR beta diversity fell roughly linearly with age.

This clonotype originated in a woman between 18 and 29 years old in good health. Material for sequencing was blood. V is TRBV7-8 and J is TRBJ2-1, with D possibly being TRBD1 (6 bases). Here the CDR3 reads CASSVTGSPYNEQFF. The CDR3 coding sequence is TGTGCCAGCAGCGTTACAGGGAGCCCCTACAATGAGCAGTTCTTC.